The 4 T cell receptor beta chains below come from one sample, sequenced in a study of T cell repertoires in cytomegalovirus infection. TCRdb re-called the reads through MiXCR, storing one row per CDR3 protein. The sample holds some 600,000 distinct CDR3 sequences; approximately 25% are singletons and the top ten take approximately 8.2%. Sequenced sample: CD8+ T cells from PBMCs. The receptors were sampled from a human donor in good health (CMV status not recorded). Some clones in this sample may be carry-over from other donors' samples.

The chain carries TRBV11-3 and TRBJ1-5; tentatively, D is TRBD1 (6 bases). The CDR3 spans 14 residues. V was pared by 6 bases and J by 6 bases, with 15 bases between. Germline V CDR1 and CDR2: SGHNT, YENEEA. CDR3 region: CASRAGEEGQPQHF. CDR3 nucleotides: TGTGCCAGCAGGGCAGGGGAGGAAGGTCAGCCCCAGCATTTT.

The table lists this clonotype with a count of one. A much larger clone lies one base from this, so it may be a read error. This chain connects TRBV7-9 to TRBJ2-5; D is unclear. Germline values: CDR1 SEHNR, CDR2 FQNEAQ (reference sequence). The CDR3 totals 12 residues. The CDR3 here is CANSSTGETQYF. CDR3 nucleotide sequence: TGTGCCAACAGCTCGACCGGCGAGACCCAGTACTTC.

The V gene is TRBV7-9, the J gene TRBJ2-2, with D unresolved. V lost 8 bases to trimming and J lost 5 bases, with 15 bases between them. The CDR3 contains 14 residues. CDR1 and CDR2 (germline): SEHNR, FQNEAQ (reference sequence). CDR3 nucleotide sequence: TGTGCCAGCTTGGACCCTAAGGGTACCGGGGAGCTGTTTTTT. This gives the protein CASLDPKGTGELFF. Together with reference TRBV7-9 and TRBJ2-2, the CDR3 gives the full variable domain: DTGVSQNPRHKITKRGQNVTFRCDPISEHNRLYWYRQTLGQGPEFLTYFQNEAQLEKSRLLSDRFSAERPKGSFSTLEIQRTEQGDSAMYLCASLDPKGTGELFFGEGSRLTVL.

Only a few counts were recorded for this clonotype. The chain has TRBV6-2 or TRBV6-3 and TRBJ1-1; D is possibly TRBD1 (6 bases). V lost 8 bases, J lost 5 bases, and 15 bases lay in between. The CDR3 extends over 13 amino acids. Germline CDR1 MNHEY, CDR2 SVGEGT. CDR3 loop: CASDPGVVTEAFF. DNA of the CDR3: TGTGCCAGCGACCCAGGGGTTGTAACTGAAGCTTTCTTT.